The entry that follows covers one T cell receptor (beta chain) sequence. Its antigen is still unknown. The sample is drawn from a study of T cell repertoires in cytomegalovirus infection. Trimming removed 10 bases from V and 6 bases from J; junction bases left unmatched: 11. The germline CDR1 and CDR2 sequences are LNHDA and SQIVND (reference sequence). CDR3 length: 13 residues. MiXCR was run by TCRdb on the reads, yielding one entry per CDR3 protein. The sample consists of about 770,000 distinct CDR3 sequences, approximately 32% of them appearing once. The clonotype originates from a human donor in good health (CMV status not recorded). Some clones in this sample may be carry-over from other donors' samples. This chain uses TRBV19 with TRBJ1-1, with 7 bases matching TRBD1. The sample here was cultured CD8+ T cells from PBMCs, taken from culture after CMV antigen stimulation. The CDR3 here is CATKIGQVSEAFF. DNA for the CDR3: TGTGCCACCAAAATAGGACAGGTCTCTGAAGCTTTCTTT.